Presented here are 21 T cell receptor beta chains from one specimen sequenced in a study of cytomegalovirus exposure and HLA in healthy donors. A multiplex PCR was run with 60 Vbeta primers and 13 Jbeta primers. Profiling relied on immunoSEQ multiplex PCR, and the TCRdb table lists in-frame clones only, not all of them. The sample lists about 140,000 clones; around 80% were seen once. The sample was PBMCs. Receptor source: a female donor in good health and CMV-seronegative.

The chain is built from TRBV7-2 and TRBJ2-3; perhaps TRBD2 as D (6 bases). Germline CDR1 and CDR2: SGHTA and FQGNSA. The CDR3 is 15 residues long. Trimming removed 3 bases from V and 6 bases from J, with 16 bases in between. For the CDR3, the DNA is TGTGCCAGCAGCTTGTACGGGGGTTTCCAGGATACGCAGTATTTT. Translating gives CASSLYGGFQDTQYF. Complete variable domain (other parts from reference TRBV7-2 and TRBJ2-3): GAGVSQSPSNKVTEKGKDVELRCDPISGHTALYWYRQSLGQGLEFLIYFQGNSAPDKSGLPSDRFSAERTGGSVSTLTIQRTQQEDSAVYLCASSLYGGFQDTQYFGPGTRLTVL.

The chain uses TRBV7-6 and TRBJ1-6; possibly TRBD1 for D (5 bases). Germline loops: CDR1 SGHVS, CDR2 FNYEAQ. V lost 3 bases to trimming and J lost 9 bases, with 12 bases between them. The CDR3 runs to 14 residues. CDR3 in amino acids: CASSLGRAGSPLHF. CDR3 DNA sequence: TGTGCCAGCAGCTTGGGCAGGGCTGGTTCACCCCTCCACTTT.

This rearrangement joins TRBV5-4 to TRBJ2-3; 8 nucleotides line up with TRBD1. The CDR3 runs 13 residues. Germline values: CDR1 SGHNT, CDR2 YYREEE (reference sequence). Trimming cost V 5 bases and J 1 base; bases outside gene matches: 0. CDR3: CASRGQGTDTQYF. The CDR3 region has the DNA TGTGCCAGCAGGGGACAGGGCACAGATACGCAGTATTTT.

This clone was seen only a few times. Other DNA sequences in the sample encode the same CDR3. The genes are TRBV14 and TRBJ1-2, with D perhaps TRBD1 (5 bases). Trimming pared 1 base from V and 4 bases from J, leaving 7 bases between. Germline CDR1 is SGHDN and CDR2 is FVKESK. The CDR3 has 13 amino acids. The CDR3 here is CASSQGQSYGYTF. The CDR3 coding sequence is TGTGCCAGCAGCCAAGGACAGTCCTATGGCTACACCTTC.

The chain carries TRBV9 and TRBJ2-7; TRBD2 is a possible D gene (5 bases). Germline V lookup: CDR1 SGDLS, CDR2 YYNGEE. The CDR3 loop spans 14 amino acids. V was shortened by 2 bases and J by 5 bases, with 14 bases between the two germline ends. The CDR3 DNA follows: TGTGCCAGCAGCGTGCGTGTTACCGGGGACGAGCAGTACTTC. It encodes CASSVRVTGDEQYF.

The V and J genes are TRBV7-9 and TRBJ2-4, with 8 bases lining up with TRBD1. The CDR3 totals 14 residues. The germline gives CDR1 SEHNR, CDR2 FQNEAQ (reference sequence). Losses at the gene ends were 5 bases for V and 6 bases for J; bases not matched to a gene: 6. The CDR3, as DNA: TGTGCCAGCAGCCGAGGACAGGGACGAAACATTCAGTACTTC. Translating it yields CASSRGQGRNIQYF.

The chain couples TRBV28 to TRBJ2-3; possible D gene TRBD1, 6 bases. There are 16 residues in the CDR3. Germline-derived CDR1 and CDR2 are MDHEN and SYDVKM. Trimming removed 6 bases from V and 4 bases from J, with 20 bases in between. CDR3 nucleotide sequence: TGTGCCAGCAGCCCTCCGGGCAGGGGAGTCGCAGATACGCAGTATTTT. Amino acid sequence: CASSPPGRGVADTQYF. Looking up the rest from reference TRBV28 and TRBJ2-3 gives the full variable domain: DVKVTQSSRYLVKRTGEKVFLECVQDMDHENMFWYRQDPGLGLRLIYFSYDVKMKEKGDIPEGYSVSREKKERFSLILESASTNQTSMYLCASSPPGRGVADTQYFGPGTRLTVL.

V usage is TRBV5-4 and J usage is TRBJ2-1, with TRBD2 matching 9 bases. After removal of 6 bases from V and 8 bases from J, the junction contained 15 bases not matched to a gene. The length of the CDR3 is 16 residues. In germline, CDR1 is SGHNT, CDR2 YYREEE (reference sequence). CDR3: CASKVWRGGASDEQFF. The CDR3 coding sequence is TGTGCCAGCAAAGTCTGGCGCGGGGGGGCATCGGATGAGCAGTTCTTC.

This sequence joins TRBV9 and TRBJ2-3; D may be TRBD2 (7 bases). The V end lost 2 bases, the J end lost 6 bases, and 16 bases lay between the germline ends. CDR3 length: 15 amino acids. CDR1 is SGDLS and CDR2 is YYNGEE in the germline V gene. The DNA of the CDR3 is TGTGCCAGCAGCGTCTGGGGGGGGGCCGTGGATACGCAGTATTTT. It translates to CASSVWGGAVDTQYF.

This clone has a single count. The chain couples TRBV7-8 to TRBJ2-1; 8 bases align to TRBD2. CDR3 size: 17 residues. Germline V gene data show CDR1 as SGHVS and CDR2 as FQNEAQ. After removal of 5 bases from V and 2 bases from J, the junction contained 11 bases not matched to a gene. In DNA, the CDR3 is TGTGCCAGCAGCCGTCTGAGGAGCGGGAGTCCCTACAATGAGCAGTTCTTC. Protein: CASSRLRSGSPYNEQFF.

The chain uses TRBV27 and TRBJ1-5, with a possible D match to TRBD1 (5 bases). This CDR3 spans 14 amino acids. CDR1 and CDR2 from the germline V gene are MNHEY and SMNVEV (reference sequence). V was pared by 6 bases and J by 3 bases, with 12 bases between. The CDR3 coding sequence is TGTGCCAGCAGGCGCTCAGGGTTCAATCAGCCCCAGCATTTT. It is translated as CASRRSGFNQPQHF.

This chain joins TRBV28 and TRBJ2-3; 10 bases map to TRBD2. There are 15 residues in the CDR3. Germline CDR1 is MDHEN and CDR2 is SYDVKM. Trimming cost V 5 bases and J 1 base; bases outside gene matches: 3. This CDR3 is CASSPSGGGTDTQYF. CDR3 coding DNA: TGTGCCAGCAGTCCGAGCGGGGGGGGCACAGATACGCAGTATTTT.

The table lists this clone with a few counts. The V and J genes are TRBV5-4 and TRBJ1-2, with 9 bases aligning to TRBD1. Germline V gene sequence: CDR1 SGHNT, CDR2 YYREEE (reference sequence). CDR3 size: 14 residues. V lost 4 bases, J lost 4 bases, and 5 bases stayed unmatched. This CDR3 is CASSRDRDPYGYTF. The CDR3 region has the DNA TGTGCCAGCAGCCGGGACAGGGACCCCTATGGCTACACCTTC. The complete variable domain, with remaining parts taken from reference TRBV5-4 and TRBJ1-2, reads ETGVTQSPTHLIKTRGQQVTLRCSSQSGHNTVSWYQQALGQGPQFIFQYYREEENGRGNFPPRFSGLQFPNYSSELNVNALELDDSALYLCASSRDRDPYGYTFGSGTRLTVV.

This clone was detected a few times. The V call is TRBV2, the J call TRBJ1-6, with 7 nucleotides matching TRBD1. The CDR3 extends over 15 amino acids. From germline, CDR1 is SNHLY and CDR2 FYNNEI. Trimming removed 9 bases from V and 9 bases from J; junction bases left unmatched: 14. CDR3 loop: CASTPTGAGGSPLHF. CDR3 coding DNA: TGTGCCAGTACACCAACAGGGGCGGGGGGTTCACCCCTCCACTTT.

The chain has TRBV18 and TRBJ1-3; 7 bases agree with TRBD1. Germline V CDR1 and CDR2: KGHSH, LQKENI. The CDR3 runs 16 residues. J gave up 3 bases and V 0 bases, and 5 bases lay outside the gene matches. The CDR3 reads CASSPPTGQSGNTIYF. The CDR3, as DNA: TGTGCCAGCTCACCACCCACGGGACAGAGTGGAAACACCATATATTTT.

The chain uses TRBV4-2 and TRBJ1-2, with D hard to call. Looked up from germline, CDR1 is LGHNA and CDR2 is YNFKEQ. The CDR3 consists of 13 residues. Between the trimmed V and J ends, which lost 1 base and 4 bases, there was a span of 7 bases. The CDR3 is CASSQVRGYGYTF. The CDR3 DNA reads as TGTGCCAGCAGCCAAGTTCGGGGCTATGGCTACACCTTC.

The chain joins TRBV6-5 to TRBJ2-2; 7 bases agree with TRBD1. Germline V gives CDR1 MNHEY, CDR2 SVGAGI. V dropped 8 bases and J dropped 1; count of bases not matched to a gene: 7. The CDR3 is 15 residues long. CDR3 bases: TGTGCCAGCGGCAGCCGGGACAGGAACACCGGGGAGCTGTTTTTT. It is translated as CASGSRDRNTGELFF.

The rearrangement links TRBV15 to TRBJ1-4, with a weak D call TRBD1 (6 bases). V dropped 1 base and J dropped 4 bases, with 10 bases sitting between them. CDR3 length: 15 residues. Germline CDR1 is LNHNV and CDR2 is YYDKDF (reference sequence). The CDR3 nucleotides are TGTGCCACCAGCAGAGGACCGGGACATAATGAAAAACTGTTTTTT. The encoded protein is CATSRGPGHNEKLFF.

The chain combines TRBV7-8 with TRBJ2-2, with D possibly being TRBD2 (6 bases). Trimming stripped 4 bases from V and 6 bases from J, with 15 bases between. The CDR3 has 15 amino acids. Looked up from germline, CDR1 is SGHVS and CDR2 is FQNEAQ. The chain's CDR3 is CASSSAGTQAGELFF. For the CDR3, the DNA is TGTGCCAGCAGCTCTGCCGGGACTCAGGCCGGGGAGCTGTTTTTT.

This chain uses TRBV11-2 with TRBJ1-2, with D possibly being TRBD1 (6 bases). V lost 5 bases to trimming and J lost 4 bases, with 17 bases between them. This CDR3 comprises 15 residues. CDR1 is SGHAT, CDR2 FQNNGV, per germline. The CDR3 reads CASSPSGAGAYGYTF. DNA of the CDR3: TGTGCCAGCAGCCCATCTGGGGCGGGGGCCTATGGCTACACCTTC.

This clone showed up just a few times. This chain links TRBV27 with TRBJ1-4; the D is unclear. The CDR3 has 15 amino acids. The V and J ends lost 5 bases and 4 bases respectively, with 14 bases between them. From germline, CDR1 is MNHEY and CDR2 SMNVEV (reference sequence). The CDR3 bases are TGTGCCAGCAGTCCTCGGACTGGTAATAATGAAAAACTGTTTTTT. Its translation: CASSPRTGNNEKLFF.